The 7 T cell receptor beta chains below were found in one sample sequenced in a study of T cells after somatic rescue of genetic block. TCRdb keeps only in-frame clones here, not all; method: immunoSEQ multiplex PCR. Of more than 13,000 clones listed, just over 70% are singletons. The source material was peripheral blood mononuclear cells (PBMCs). The source of these receptors is a man aged 18 to 29.

CDR3 loop: CSVGSSGNTIYF. Here the CDR3 DNA reads TGCAGCGTTGGCAGCTCTGGAAACACCATATATTTT. This sequence joins TRBV29-1 and TRBJ1-3; no firm D call. CDR3 size: 12 residues. Trimming took off 4 bases at V and 0 bases at J, with 4 bases between the two ends. CDR1 and CDR2 (germline): SQVTM, ANQGSEA.

In DNA form, the CDR3 reads TGCGCCAGCAGCTTGGGGCAGATCACAGATACGCAGTATTTT. The encoded protein is CASSLGQITDTQYF. The V call is TRBV5-1, the J call TRBJ2-3; D is ambiguous. The V and J ends lost 0 bases and 2 bases respectively, with 7 bases between them. CDR3 size: 14 residues. CDR1 is SGHRS and CDR2 is YFSETQ in the germline V gene.

This chain joins TRBV28 and TRBJ2-1; TRBD2 might be the D (6 bases). The CDR3 contains 17 residues. The V gene's germline CDR1 is MDHEN and CDR2 SYDVKM. V was clipped by 7 bases and J by 4 bases, with 23 bases between them. CDR3 amino acids: CASTVLRGSSAYNEQFF. For the CDR3, the DNA is TGTGCCAGCACCGTTCTCCGCGGGTCTAGCGCATACAATGAGCAGTTCTTC.

The chain uses TRBV10-3 and TRBJ2-7; TRBD2 matches at 9 bases. J was trimmed by 2 bases and V by 9 bases; bases with no gene match: 14. The length of the CDR3 is 16 residues. Germline V CDR1 and CDR2: ENHRY, SYGVKD. The CDR3 is CAMGDSGRTGPYEQYF. The CDR3 nucleotides are TGTGCCATGGGGGATAGCGGGAGAACGGGACCCTACGAGCAGTACTTC.

This clone has a single count. This chain joins TRBV19 and TRBJ1-2, with a tentative D call TRBD1 (5 bases). This CDR3 has 13 amino acids. Trimming pared 7 bases from V and 6 bases from J, leaving 15 bases between. The germline V gene encodes CDR1 LNHDA and CDR2 SQIVND (reference sequence). The CDR3 reads CASTLMAGNGYTF. CDR3 sequence (DNA): TGTGCCAGTACCCTTATGGCAGGGAATGGCTACACCTTC.

This rearrangement joins TRBV10-3 to TRBJ2-5; D call uncertain. The germline V and J ends were trimmed by 2 bases and 7 bases, with 11 bases remaining between them. The CDR3 sequence is 13 residues long. CDR1 is ENHRY and CDR2 is SYGVKD in the germline V gene. DNA for the CDR3: TGTGCCATCAGTGAGAACTCAGGCAGGACCCAGTACTTC. Encoded protein: CAISENSGRTQYF.

The table lists this clone with a few counts. This sequence joins TRBV5-1 and TRBJ2-7; D assignment may be TRBD1 or TRBD2 (5 bases each). V shed 0 bases and J shed 0 bases, with 7 bases lying between them. Germline CDR1 is SGHRS and CDR2 is YFSETQ. This CDR3 is built from 14 residues. For the CDR3, the DNA is TGCGCCAGCAGCTTGGGGGACCCCTCCTACGAGCAGTACTTC. Its translation is CASSLGDPSYEQYF. The whole variable domain, filled in from reference TRBV5-1 and TRBJ2-7, reads KAGVTQTPRYLIKTRGQQVTLSCSPISGHRSVSWYQQTPGQGLQFLFEYFSETQRNKGNFPGRFSGRQFSNSRSEMNVSTLELGDSALYLCASSLGDPSYEQYFGPGTRLTVT.